This T cell receptor beta chain was retrieved from a study of T cells in Graves' hyperthyroidism and ophthalmopathy. V shed 5 bases, J shed 10 bases, and the junction held 10 bases outside the gene matches. The germline CDR1 and CDR2 sequences are SGHTA and FQGNSA. The CDR3 sequence is 15 residues long. There are many counts of this clonotype. The TCR beta CDR3 regions underwent amplification using RNA transcripts as the source. RT-PCR in the first round (using the HTBI primer set) targeted the TCR CDR3. TCRdb used MiXCR to reprocess the multiplex PCR reads, holding one entry per CDR3 protein. Among approximately 350,000 distinct CDR3 sequences listed, roughly 15% were seen once. Researchers barred patients who had uncontrolled infection, other autoimmune disease, pregnancy or lactation.

The chain recombines TRBV7-2 with TRBJ2-1, with 11 bases matching TRBD2. This sequence originates from a woman in her fifties or sixties with Graves' ophthalmopathy. Sequenced: blood. CDR3 in amino acids: CASSIGTSGLGEQFF. CDR3 nucleotides: TGTGCCAGCAGCATAGGGACTAGCGGACTGGGGGAGCAGTTCTTC.